The 26 T cell receptor beta chains given below trace back to one sample, sequenced in a study of blood T cell repertoires in COVID-19. Profiled with immunoSEQ multiplex PCR; TCRdb holds only in-frame clones, not every one. The data hold 85,000 to 95,000 clones, with about three quarters observed a single time. Sequenced sample: peripheral blood. Receptors were obtained from a man in his 70s with acute or convalescent COVID-19.

The chain employs TRBV5-6 and TRBJ2-7; D gene uncertain. V was pared by 0 bases and J by 5 bases, with 6 bases between. CDR1 is SGHDT, CDR2 YYEEEE, per germline. The CDR3 is made up of 12 amino acids. The CDR3 coding sequence is TGTGCCAGCAGCTTGGGTACTCACGAGCAGTACGTC. It is translated as CASSLGTHEQYV.

The chain couples TRBV2 to TRBJ2-5; 9 bases are a match to TRBD1. Per the germline V gene, CDR1 is SNHLY and CDR2 is FYNNEI. The CDR3 loop spans 17 amino acids. V shed 5 bases, J shed 5 bases, and the junction held 15 bases outside the gene matches. The CDR3 bases are TGTGCCAGCAGTAAGTCCCGGGACAGGGTTTCACAGGAGACCCAGTACTTC. Translation gives CASSKSRDRVSQETQYF.

The chain has TRBV24-1 and TRBJ2-2; D uncertain. The CDR3 length is 15 residues. V dropped 2 bases and J dropped 1 base, with 7 bases sitting between them. The germline V gene has CDR1 KGHDR and CDR2 SFDVKD. The chain's CDR3 is CATSDSSLNTGELFF. The CDR3, as DNA: TGTGCCACCAGTGATTCAAGCCTGAACACCGGGGAGCTGTTTTTT.

The chain recombines TRBV5-1 with TRBJ1-1; 7 positions agree with TRBD1. The CDR3 is 14 residues long. V lost 4 bases to trimming and J lost 2 bases; unmatched junction nucleotides: 5. Germline V gives CDR1 SGHRS, CDR2 YFSETQ. CDR3 bases: TGCGCCAGCAGCCCCGGGACAGTTAACACTGAAGCTTTCTTT. It encodes CASSPGTVNTEAFF.

The chain links TRBV5-4 to TRBJ2-7; 8 bases agree with TRBD1. Germline CDR1 SGHNT, CDR2 YYREEE (reference sequence). The CDR3 extends over 12 amino acids. Trimming cost V 3 bases and J 6 bases; bases outside gene matches: 2. CDR3 sequence: CASSSTGGEQYF. The CDR3 nucleotides are TGTGCCAGCAGCTCTACAGGGGGCGAGCAGTACTTC.

The J gene is TRBJ2-3, the V gene TRBV1; TRBD2, the table's D call, lacks a check against the DNA. TRBV1 is a pseudogene segment. The CDR3 is 14 amino acids. CDR3 DNA sequence: TGCACCAGCAGAAGAGGGATCAGCACAGATACGCAGTATTTT. Its protein is CTSRRGISTDTQYF.

This chain connects TRBV5-4 to TRBJ2-1; D gene uncertain. The CDR3 extends over 14 amino acids. The V end lost 4 bases, the J end lost 7 bases, and 15 bases lay between the germline ends. The V gene's germline CDR1 is SGHNT and CDR2 YYREEE (reference sequence). The CDR3 region has the DNA TGTGCCAGCAGCCCCGGTGACCCGCGGAATGAGCAGTTCTTC. This codes for CASSPGDPRNEQFF.

The chain has TRBV29-1 and TRBJ1-2; 8 nucleotides align to TRBD1. Germline CDR1 reads SQVTM; CDR2 reads ANQGSEA. The CDR3 is 16 residues long. V was pared by 3 bases and J by 4 bases, with 13 bases of the junction left unmatched. The CDR3 sequence is CSVDQGTGSGTYGYTF. The CDR3 coding sequence is TGCAGCGTTGACCAAGGGACAGGTTCTGGGACCTATGGCTACACCTTC.

This sequence joins TRBV7-9 and TRBJ1-5, with TRBD1 identical over 9 bases. Per the germline V gene, CDR1 is SEHNR and CDR2 is FQNEAQ (reference sequence). V dropped 5 bases and J dropped 4; count of bases not matched to a gene: 9. This CDR3 has 16 residues. The CDR3 nucleotides read TGTGCCAGCAGCGATTCGGGACAGGGTCTGAATCAGCCCCAGCATTTT. It is translated as CASSDSGQGLNQPQHF.

This sequence joins TRBV19 and TRBJ1-6, with 7 bases that match TRBD1. V lost 5 bases and J lost 2; bases outside the gene matches: 9. The CDR3 extends over 17 amino acids. Germline CDR1 is LNHDA and CDR2 is SQIVND (reference sequence). The CDR3 nucleotides are TGTGCCAGTAGTCCCAGGACAGGAGGGCCCTATAATTCACCCCTCCACTTT. It codes for CASSPRTGGPYNSPLHF.

This chain connects TRBV24-1 to TRBJ2-1; 7 bases match TRBD1. CDR1 and CDR2 (germline): KGHDR, SFDVKD. J was trimmed by 7 bases and V by 3 bases; bases with no gene match: 8. The CDR3 covers 15 residues. The CDR3 nucleotides are TGTGCCACCAGTGATGCGACAGGGTCTGGGAATGAGCAGTTCTTC. This encodes CATSDATGSGNEQFF.

This clone has only a few counts. The CDR3 sequence is CASSLSFRGSVEKLFF. The CDR3 DNA reads as TGTGCCAGCAGCTTGTCGTTCAGGGGCTCCGTGGAAAAACTGTTTTTT. The genes are TRBV5-6 and TRBJ1-4; TRBD1 might be the D (6 bases). The germline V and J ends were trimmed by 1 base and 8 bases, with 18 bases remaining between them. The CDR3 is made up of 16 amino acids. Germline assignment: CDR1 SGHDT and CDR2 YYEEEE.

The chain is built from TRBV4-1 and TRBJ1-1, with TRBD1 matching over 8 bases. Germline V gene sequence: CDR1 MGHRA, CDR2 YSYEKL. Losses at the gene ends were 4 bases for V and 0 bases for J; bases not matched to a gene: 13. The CDR3 contains 18 residues. The CDR3 protein is CASSRPGTGLQMNTEAFF. CDR3 bases: TGCGCCAGCAGCCGACCCGGGACAGGCTTGCAAATGAACACTGAAGCTTTCTTT.

The chain joins TRBV4-1 to TRBJ1-6; D not certain. CDR1 and CDR2 (germline): MGHRA, YSYEKL. CDR3 length: 15 residues. The V gene lost 0 bases and the J gene lost 9 bases, with 12 bases spanning the gap. DNA for the CDR3: TGCGCCAGCAGCCAAGAGGTCGTGCCCAGTTCACCCCTCCACTTT. This gives the protein CASSQEVVPSSPLHF.

The V call is TRBV28, the J call TRBJ1-2; D gene uncertain. The V end was cut by 4 bases, the J end by 3 bases, with 9 bases between. The germline V gene encodes CDR1 MDHEN and CDR2 SYDVKM. The CDR3 runs 13 residues. The CDR3 spells CASSYPVDYGYTF. The DNA of the CDR3 is TGTGCCAGCAGTTATCCGGTGGACTATGGCTACACCTTC.

The chain joins TRBV29-1 to TRBJ2-5; the D is unclear. CDR3 length: 13 amino acids. Trimming stripped 0 bases from V and 6 bases from J, with 11 bases between. Germline assignment: CDR1 SQVTM and CDR2 ANQGSEA. CDR3 sequence (DNA): TGCAGCGTTGAAGATGGCTTCAGGCAGACCCAGTACTTC. Translation gives CSVEDGFRQTQYF.

The rearrangement uses TRBV30 and TRBJ1-2, with TRBD1 matching 7 bases. The CDR3 extends over 14 amino acids. Germline trimming cut 1 base from V and 7 bases from J; bases unmatched to any gene: 9. From germline, CDR1 is GTSNPN and CDR2 SVGIG (reference sequence). In DNA form, the CDR3 reads TGTGCCTGGAGTGCGCAACAGGGGCTCGGTGGCTACACCTTC. As protein: CAWSAQQGLGGYTF.

This chain links TRBV7-2 with TRBJ2-3; 7 positions agree with TRBD1. Germline V gives CDR1 SGHTA, CDR2 FQGNSA. CDR3 length: 14 amino acids. With 7 bases clipped from V and 1 base from J, the junction kept 5 bases outside the gene matches. CDR3 residues: CASTDQGGTDTQYF. The CDR3 DNA reads as TGTGCCAGCACCGACCAGGGGGGCACAGATACGCAGTATTTT.

The chain has TRBV7-8 and TRBJ2-3; 11 bases map to TRBD2. V lost 1 base to trimming and J lost 3 bases; unmatched junction nucleotides: 6. Germline V gene sequence: CDR1 SGHVS, CDR2 FQNEAQ. CDR3 length: 17 residues. CDR3 nucleotides: TGTGCCAGCAGCTTAGAAACTAGCGGGGGACGGACAGATACGCAGTATTTT. This translates into CASSLETSGGRTDTQYF.

This clone was seen a few times. The CDR3, as DNA: TGTGCCAGCAGTTACGACCGAGGGGGAGGGTATGGCTACACCTTC. Translating it yields CASSYDRGGGYGYTF. This rearrangement joins TRBV6-6 to TRBJ1-2; D may be TRBD1 (6 bases). Trimming removed 2 bases at V and 5 bases at J, with 15 bases between. Germline V CDR1 and CDR2: MNHNY, SVGAGI (reference sequence). The CDR3 has 15 residues.

The chain has TRBV19 and TRBJ1-5, with D perhaps matching TRBD1 (5 bases). Trimming cost V 8 bases and J 1 base, with 21 bases left between them. CDR1 LNHDA and CDR2 SQIVND come from the germline V gene (reference sequence). CDR3 length: 17 residues. DNA of the CDR3: TGTGCCAGTCACACAACGGGGGGGGGACTGAGCAATCAGCCCCAGCATTTT. Protein: CASHTTGGGLSNQPQHF.

The CDR3 is CASSWGGNQPQHF. Written as DNA, the CDR3 is TGTGCCAGCAGTTGGGGGGGGAATCAGCCCCAGCATTTT. The V gene is TRBV28, the J gene TRBJ1-5, with TRBD1 as a possible D gene (5 bases). This CDR3 has 13 amino acids. Germline CDR1 MDHEN, CDR2 SYDVKM. V shed 4 bases and J shed 4 bases, with 8 bases lying between them.

This sequence joins TRBV19 and TRBJ1-1; TRBD1 matches 10 bases. CDR3 length equals 15 residues. V dropped 2 bases and J dropped 3; count of bases not matched to a gene: 3. Per the germline V gene, CDR1 is LNHDA and CDR2 is SQIVND (reference sequence). The CDR3 loop reads CASSIRTGGHTEAFF. The CDR3 coding sequence is TGTGCCAGTAGTATACGGACAGGGGGACACACTGAAGCTTTCTTT. Based on the CDR3 plus reference TRBV19 and TRBJ1-1, the full variable domain is DGGITQSPKYLFRKEGQNVTLSCEQNLNHDAMYWYRQDPGQGLRLIYYSQIVNDFQKGDIAEGYSVSREKKESFPLTVTSAQKNPTAFYLCASSIRTGGHTEAFFGQGTRLTVV.

This clone was seen once. The chain has TRBV2 and TRBJ1-2, with D possibly matching TRBD1 (6 bases). The CDR3 loop spans 13 amino acids. Germline assignment: CDR1 SNHLY and CDR2 FYNNEI. Trimming pared 4 bases from V and 4 bases from J, leaving 10 bases between. The CDR3 DNA reads as TGTGCCAGCAGTGCAGGACAGCTCTATGGCTACACCTTC. It is translated as CASSAGQLYGYTF.

The chain carries TRBV19 and TRBJ2-5; D is possibly TRBD1 (6 bases). V was pared by 5 bases and J by 4 bases, with 14 bases between. CDR3 size: 14 residues. Germline lookup yields CDR1 LNHDA and CDR2 SQIVND (reference sequence). CDR3 nucleotide sequence: TGTGCCAGTAGTCCAGGGGACACGCTAGAGACCCAGTACTTC. Its translation is CASSPGDTLETQYF.

The chain joins TRBV21-1 to TRBJ2-7; whether TRBD1, the table's D call, matches the DNA was not checked. TRBV21-1 is a documented pseudogene. The CDR3 extends over 14 amino acids. CDR3 region: CASSRDRVGYEQYV. The CDR3 region has the DNA TGTGCCAGCAGCAGGGACAGGGTTGGCTACGAGCAGTACGTC.